The next 31 T cell receptor beta chains were all read from a single sample in a study of OX40 agonist ivuxolimab in advanced cancers. Produced via immunoSEQ multiplex PCR; TCRdb's table is partial and in-frame only. This sample has 73,000 or so clones, with about 88% found just once. This specimen consisted of CD4+ or CD8+ T cells sorted from blood, obtained in a trial of the OX40 agonist ivuxolimab. The receptors come from an adult with an advanced solid tumor such as melanoma, head and neck, liver or kidney cancer.

As regards this clone: Distinct nucleotide sequences in the sample also encode this CDR3. The J gene is TRBJ2-7, the V gene TRBV7-2; D remains unclear. V gave up 5 bases and J gave up 7 bases, with 15 bases separating them. In germline, CDR1 is SGHTA, CDR2 FQGNSA. The CDR3 has 13 amino acids. The DNA of the CDR3 is TGTGCCAGCAGCGCCCGGCCTAGTTCGGAGCAGTACTTC. This translates into CASSARPSSEQYF.

The rearrangement links TRBV27 to TRBJ1-1; D is ambiguous. Trimming took off 4 bases at V and 5 bases at J, with 11 bases between the two ends. CDR3 length: 13 amino acids. CDR1 MNHEY and CDR2 SMNVEV come from the germline V gene (reference sequence). The CDR3 bases are TGTGCCAGCAGTTCGGAGGCGGGGACTGAAGCTTTCTTT. Translating gives CASSSEAGTEAFF.

The rearrangement joins TRBV29-1 to TRBJ2-1; no clear D gene. Germline V lookup: CDR1 SQVTM, CDR2 ANQGSEA. The CDR3 runs 13 residues. V gave up 4 bases and J gave up 4 bases, with 11 bases separating them. This CDR3 reads CSVAGTPYNEQFF. The CDR3 DNA sequence: TGCAGCGTTGCAGGTACCCCGTACAATGAGCAGTTCTTC.

The chain employs TRBV25-1 and TRBJ2-5; perhaps TRBD2 as D (5 bases). CDR1 is MGHDK and CDR2 is SYGVNS in the germline V gene. V lost 3 bases, J lost 7 bases, and 12 bases lay in between. The CDR3 spans 13 residues. CDR3 bases: TGTGCCAGCAGTGATTTTAGCGTGGCGACCCAGTACTTC. Its protein product is CASSDFSVATQYF.

This chain links TRBV6-5 with TRBJ1-1; the D gene is possibly TRBD1 (5 bases). The V end lost 6 bases, the J end lost 1 base, and 12 bases lay between the germline ends. The CDR3 covers 14 residues. Germline V gene data show CDR1 as MNHEY and CDR2 as SVGAGI. CDR3 nucleotide sequence: TGTGCCAGCAGCCGTAACGGGGCGAACACTGAAGCTTTCTTT. Residues: CASSRNGANTEAFF.

The V and J genes are TRBV5-4 and TRBJ1-1; D call uncertain. The CDR3 consists of 13 residues. Germline lookup yields CDR1 SGHNT and CDR2 YYREEE (reference sequence). The V end lost 2 bases, the J end lost 10 bases, and 15 bases lay between the germline ends. The CDR3 DNA sequence: TGTGCCAGCAGCTTTTGGGGTATGAAGCGAGCTTTCTTT. It is translated as CASSFWGMKRAFF.

This chain links TRBV14 with TRBJ1-2, with TRBD1 as a possible D gene (6 bases). Germline CDR1 is SGHDN and CDR2 is FVKESK. The V and J ends lost 0 bases and 2 bases respectively, with 16 bases between them. The CDR3 has 17 residues. CDR3 DNA sequence: TGTGCCAGCAGCCAAGATCGGGAAACAGGGAGAAACTATGGCTACACCTTC. It translates to CASSQDRETGRNYGYTF.

This sequence joins TRBV5-1 and TRBJ1-6; D remains unclear. The CDR3 extends over 14 amino acids. V dropped 0 bases and J dropped 8 bases, with 9 bases sitting between them. The germline V gene encodes CDR1 SGHRS and CDR2 YFSETQ. The CDR3 nucleotides are TGCGCCAGCAGCTTGGAGGGTTGGGATTCACCCCTCCACTTT. It codes for CASSLEGWDSPLHF.

The chain is built from TRBV7-2 and TRBJ2-5; 8 bases are a match to TRBD2. This CDR3 has 15 amino acids. Germline V lookup: CDR1 SGHTA, CDR2 FQGNSA. The junction had 10 bases not matched to a gene; V was cut back by 5 bases and J by 5 bases. The CDR3 nucleotides are TGTGCCAGCAGCGTGCCGCCGGGGGGGTCGGAGACCCAGTACTTC. As protein: CASSVPPGGSETQYF.

This clone was seen a few times. The V and J genes are TRBV30 and TRBJ1-6; no firm D call. V was clipped by 4 bases and J by 7 bases, with 17 bases between them. From germline, CDR1 is GTSNPN and CDR2 SVGIG (reference sequence). The CDR3 has 15 residues. The CDR3 loop reads CAWKNAYSGNSPLHF. CDR3 bases: TGTGCCTGGAAAAACGCCTACTCGGGGAATTCACCCCTCCACTTT.

The chain recombines TRBV7-2 with TRBJ1-1; D is undetermined. CDR3 size: 16 residues. The germline CDR1 and CDR2 sequences are SGHTA and FQGNSA. V was clipped by 8 bases and J by 10 bases, with 29 bases between them. The CDR3 loop reads CASEFTFEFYIQRAFF. In DNA, the CDR3 is TGTGCCAGCGAATTTACCTTTGAATTTTATATACAAAGAGCTTTCTTT.

The V and J genes are TRBV7-9 and TRBJ2-3; 11 bases fit TRBD2. Losses at the gene ends were 5 bases for V and 2 bases for J; bases not matched to a gene: 6. Per germline, CDR1 SEHNR and CDR2 FQNEAQ (reference sequence). This CDR3 has 16 residues. The CDR3 nucleotides read TGTGCCAGCAGCACGGGACTAGCGGATTCCACAGATACGCAGTATTTT. It codes for CASSTGLADSTDTQYF. Supplemented by reference TRBV7-9 and TRBJ2-3, the full variable domain reads DTGVSQNPRHKITKRGQNVTFRCDPISEHNRLYWYRQTLGQGPEFLTYFQNEAQLEKSRLLSDRFSAERPKGSFSTLEIQRTEQGDSAMYLCASSTGLADSTDTQYFGPGTRLTVL.

This chain joins TRBV2 and TRBJ1-6; a weak D match, TRBD1 (6 bases). The germline V gene encodes CDR1 SNHLY and CDR2 FYNNEI. V shed 9 bases and J shed 2 bases, with 14 bases lying between them. The CDR3 has 15 residues. CDR3 amino acids: CASRTRDTYNSPLHF. The CDR3 DNA follows: TGTGCCAGTCGTACGAGGGACACCTATAATTCACCCCTCCACTTT.

This rearrangement joins TRBV19 to TRBJ1-5; TRBD1 matches at 9 bases. Germline values: CDR1 LNHDA, CDR2 SQIVND (reference sequence). Trimming at V came to 5 bases and at J to 5 bases, leaving 13 bases not matched to a gene. The CDR3 contains 17 residues. CDR3 region: CASSPPPGTGKYQPQHF. The CDR3 DNA reads as TGTGCCAGTAGTCCACCCCCAGGGACAGGGAAATATCAGCCCCAGCATTTT.

This clone came up a few times. V and J are TRBV7-6 and TRBJ1-1; D is ambiguous. Germline V gene sequence: CDR1 SGHVS, CDR2 FNYEAQ. V was cut by 6 bases and J by 0 bases, with 11 bases left in between. The CDR3 runs to 14 residues. CDR3 region: CASRPGEVNTEAFF. In DNA form, the CDR3 reads TGTGCCAGCAGGCCAGGCGAGGTGAACACTGAAGCTTTCTTT.

The chain combines TRBV18 with TRBJ1-3; D perhaps matches TRBD1 (6 bases). The V end was cut by 1 base, the J end by 0 bases, with 10 bases between. Germline loops: CDR1 KGHSH, CDR2 LQKENI. The CDR3 has 16 amino acids. CDR3 nucleotide sequence: TGTGCCAGCTCACCACGGGGGGGGCTCTCTGGAAACACCATATATTTT. It specifies CASSPRGGLSGNTIYF.

The chain employs TRBV7-8 and TRBJ2-2, with 7 bases aligning to TRBD1. This CDR3 has 15 amino acids. Trimming took 4 bases from V and 6 from J; bases not matched to a gene: 8. The germline CDR1 and CDR2 sequences are SGHVS and FQNEAQ. The CDR3 DNA follows: TGTGCCAGCAGCTCCCGAGGACAGGAAGCCGGGGAGCTGTTTTTT. It translates to CASSSRGQEAGELFF.

The chain has TRBV19 and TRBJ2-7; the match to TRBD1 covers 7 bases. The ends lost 7 bases at V and 1 base at J; junction bases unmatched: 10. The CDR3 extends over 15 amino acids. In germline, CDR1 is LNHDA, CDR2 SQIVND (reference sequence). The CDR3 protein is CASNLRGGSSYEQYF. In nucleotides, the CDR3 is TGTGCCAGTAACCTGCGAGGGGGCAGTTCCTACGAGCAGTACTTC.

DNA for the CDR3: TGTGCCTGGAGCTACCGGGGGAGGGCTTACTACGAGCAGTACTTC. Translation gives CAWSYRGRAYYEQYF. V gene TRBV30 combines with J gene TRBJ2-7, with 7 bases matching TRBD2. V gave up 3 bases and J gave up 3 bases; unmatched junction bases: 11. Germline V gene sequence: CDR1 GTSNPN, CDR2 SVGIG (reference sequence). This CDR3 contains 15 residues.

The gene calls are TRBV7-2 and TRBJ2-3, with D possibly TRBD2 on 6 matching bases. This CDR3 has 13 residues. Germline V gene sequence: CDR1 SGHTA, CDR2 FQGNSA. Between the trimmed V and J ends, which lost 5 bases and 8 bases, there was a span of 14 bases. CDR3 DNA sequence: TGTGCCAGCAGCCCGGACGGGGGAAGTACGCAGTATTTT. Translating gives CASSPDGGSTQYF. Full variable domain (rest looked up from reference TRBV7-2 and TRBJ2-3): GAGVSQSPSNKVTEKGKDVELRCDPISGHTALYWYRQSLGQGLEFLIYFQGNSAPDKSGLPSDRFSAERTGGSVSTLTIQRTQQEDSAVYLCASSPDGGSTQYFGPGTRLTVL.

This chain's CDR3 is CASSPTGNYGYTF. The CDR3 nucleotides are TGTGCCAGCAGCCCGACAGGAAACTATGGCTACACCTTC. This chain links TRBV13 with TRBJ1-2, with a possible D match to TRBD1 (6 bases). Per the germline V gene, CDR1 is PRHDT and CDR2 is FYEKMQ (reference sequence). Between the trimmed V and J ends, which lost 5 bases and 2 bases, there was a span of 9 bases. The CDR3 consists of 13 residues.

The chain recombines TRBV7-2 with TRBJ1-1; D unclear. This CDR3 region has 12 residues. Trimming removed 5 bases from V and 12 bases from J, with 16 bases in between. The germline gives CDR1 SGHTA, CDR2 FQGNSA. CDR3 amino acids: CASSPSRLVTFF. DNA for the CDR3: TGTGCCAGCAGCCCAAGCAGGTTGGTGACTTTCTTT.

Only one count was recorded for this clone. The chain employs TRBV6-6 and TRBJ2-7; D ambiguous. The length of the CDR3 is 14 residues. Trimming stripped 2 bases from V and 2 bases from J, with 10 bases between. Looked up from germline, CDR1 is MNHNY and CDR2 is SVGAGI (reference sequence). The CDR3 reads CASSYADLTYEQYF. In nucleotides, the CDR3 is TGTGCCAGCAGTTACGCCGACCTTACCTACGAGCAGTACTTC.

The chain carries TRBV5-1 and TRBJ2-7; perhaps TRBD2 as D (6 bases). Germline V lookup: CDR1 SGHRS, CDR2 YFSETQ. This CDR3 spans 13 amino acids. Trimming removed 2 bases from V and 5 bases from J, with 11 bases in between. In DNA, the CDR3 is TGCGCCAGCAGCTTCGGGGGAGAGAACGAGCAGTACTTC. It specifies CASSFGGENEQYF.

The count of this clone is one. V and J are TRBV10-2 and TRBJ2-7, with TRBD2 matching 12 bases. CDR1 and CDR2 from the germline V gene are WSHSY and SAAADI. The CDR3 runs 15 residues. The junction had 11 bases not matched to a gene; V was cut back by 7 bases and J by 7 bases. CDR3 sequence: CASKGRTSGINEQYF. The CDR3 region has the DNA TGCGCCAGCAAGGGCAGGACTAGCGGGATTAATGAGCAGTACTTC.

This rearrangement joins TRBV7-9 to TRBJ1-2; TRBD1 matches at 11 bases. V dropped 9 bases and J dropped 7; count of bases not matched to a gene: 4. The length of the CDR3 is 12 residues. Germline CDR1 SEHNR, CDR2 FQNEAQ (reference sequence). CDR3 sequence reads: CASMDRGLGYTF. The CDR3 nucleotides read TGTGCCAGTATGGACAGGGGGCTTGGCTACACCTTC.

The chain carries TRBV11-3 and TRBJ2-1; D gene ambiguous. The CDR3 extends over 13 amino acids. Deletions cut 5 bases from V and 5 bases from J, with 10 bases between. Germline-derived CDR1 and CDR2 are SGHNT and YENEEA. The CDR3 region is CASSTLTDNEQFF. In nucleotides, the CDR3 is TGTGCCAGCAGCACACTGACGGACAATGAGCAGTTCTTC.

The V gene is TRBV9, the J gene TRBJ1-6, with 9 bases matching TRBD1. Trimming at V came to 3 bases and at J to 7 bases, leaving 14 bases not matched to a gene. Germline V gene lookup returns CDR1 SGDLS and CDR2 YYNGEE. The CDR3 contains 18 residues. In DNA form, the CDR3 reads TGTGCCAGCAGCGCATCACCGGACAGGGGAGGCGGGAATTCACCCCTCCACTTT. Its translation: CASSASPDRGGGNSPLHF.

Worth noting for this clone: Other DNA sequences from this sample encode an identical CDR3 as well. V and J are TRBV18 and TRBJ2-3; D is undetermined. Per the germline V gene, CDR1 is KGHSH and CDR2 is LQKENI. V lost 3 bases to trimming and J lost 2 bases, with 3 bases between them. The CDR3 sequence is 12 residues long. CDR3 DNA: TGTGCCAGCTCACCGTCCACAGATACGCAGTATTTT. It yields the protein CASSPSTDTQYF.

As concerns this clone: This specimen includes other DNA sequences encoding the same CDR3. This sequence joins TRBV5-6 and TRBJ1-5; 7 nucleotides align to TRBD1. CDR1 SGHDT and CDR2 YYEEEE come from the germline V gene. This CDR3 has 14 amino acids. The V gene end was trimmed by 4 bases and the J gene end by 7 bases; junction bases not matched to a gene: 8. The CDR3 region is CASSLRQGQQPQHF. The CDR3 DNA reads TGTGCCAGCAGCCTACGACAGGGACAACAGCCCCAGCATTTT.

The chain couples TRBV30 to TRBJ2-1, with TRBD2 as a possible D gene (5 bases). V shed 2 bases and J shed 6 bases, with 17 bases lying between them. CDR3 size: 15 residues. The germline gives CDR1 GTSNPN, CDR2 SVGIG (reference sequence). As DNA, the CDR3 is TGTGCCTGGAGTCGGGAAGAAGTTATGGCCAATGAGCAGTTCTTC. Encoded protein: CAWSREEVMANEQFF.